A single sample is the source of the 10 T cell receptor beta chains below, sequenced in a study of T-cell memory formation after mild COVID-19. A single record per CDR3 protein comes from TCRdb applying MiXCR to the 5' RACE reads. The repertoire includes some 210,000 distinct CDR3 sequences, 10% to 13% of them detected once, and approximately 2.8% sits in the top ten. Specimen: PBMCs or a T cell subset sorted from them (not recorded which). These receptors all come from a man aged 18-30 years who had mild COVID-19 (a few samples of this study predate the infection). Cell type and time point are not known.

V is TRBV5-1 and J is TRBJ1-1, with D maybe TRBD1 (5 bases). Germline V CDR1 and CDR2: SGHRS, YFSETQ. V was pared by 4 bases and J by 5 bases, with 12 bases between. The CDR3 is made up of 13 amino acids. CDR3 sequence (DNA): TGCGCCAGCAGCCACGACAGTGGGACTGAAGCTTTCTTT. This codes for CASSHDSGTEAFF.

The V and J genes are TRBV5-1 and TRBJ2-3, with a tentative D call TRBD1 (5 bases). CDR1 is SGHRS, CDR2 YFSETQ, per germline. With 0 bases removed from V and 5 bases from J, the gap between germline ends came to 10 bases. This CDR3 has 14 amino acids. The CDR3: CASSLVQGLDTQYF. In nucleotides, the CDR3 is TGCGCCAGCAGCTTGGTCCAGGGTTTAGATACGCAGTATTTT.

The V call is TRBV3-1, the J call TRBJ1-2, with 10 bases fitting TRBD1. V shed 6 bases, J shed 6 bases, and the junction held 4 bases outside the gene matches. Germline CDR1 reads LGHDT; CDR2 reads YNNKEL (reference sequence). This CDR3 has 13 amino acids. The CDR3 reads CASRTTGGDGYTF. The CDR3 DNA sequence: TGTGCCAGCAGGACGACAGGGGGCGATGGCTACACCTTC.

The chain couples TRBV4-3 to TRBJ2-5; 8 bases are shared with TRBD2. The CDR3 runs 16 residues. V trimming: 4 bases; J trimming: 1 base; junction bases outside the gene matches: 8. The germline gives CDR1 LGHNA, CDR2 YSLEER. The CDR3 coding sequence is TGCGCCAGCAGCCGGGAGGCGGGGGGTCGCCAAGAGACCCAGTACTTC. It encodes CASSREAGGRQETQYF.

The chain couples TRBV5-1 to TRBJ1-1; no reliable D call. The CDR3 consists of 13 residues. V lost 0 bases, J lost 10 bases, and 13 bases lay in between. Germline V gene lookup returns CDR1 SGHRS and CDR2 YFSETQ. DNA of the CDR3: TGCGCCAGCAGCTTGGCCGGGAGACAAGGAGCTTTCTTT. Its protein product is CASSLAGRQGAFF.

The chain carries TRBV21-1 and TRBJ2-7; the table gives TRBD1 as D, unverified against the DNA. TRBV21-1 is flagged as a pseudogene. This CDR3 is 18 amino acids long. CDR3: CASSKGKRDRETSYEQYV. CDR3 DNA sequence: TGTGCCAGCAGCAAAGGAAAGCGGGACAGGGAGACCTCCTACGAGCAGTACGTC.

This clonotype was seen only a few times. The chain recombines TRBV24-1 with TRBJ1-1; weak D call: TRBD1 (6 bases). The CDR3 contains 13 residues. The V gene's germline CDR1 is KGHDR and CDR2 SFDVKD. V was clipped by 7 bases and J by 5 bases, with 13 bases between them. This chain's CDR3 is CATRDRTGTEAFF. CDR3 coding DNA: TGTGCCACCAGGGACAGAACCGGGACTGAAGCTTTCTTT.

V gene TRBV7-6 combines with J gene TRBJ2-7; 8 nucleotides agree with TRBD1. The germline CDR1 and CDR2 sequences are SGHVS and FNYEAQ. The CDR3 consists of 14 residues. Trimming cost V 4 bases and J 1 base; bases outside gene matches: 3. CDR3 sequence reads: CASSSRQGSYEQYV. In DNA, the CDR3 is TGTGCCAGCAGCTCCCGACAGGGGTCCTACGAGCAGTACGTC.

The genes are TRBV7-9 and TRBJ2-2; D not certain. Germline CDR1 and CDR2: SEHNR and FQNEAQ (reference sequence). With 2 bases removed from V and 2 bases from J, the gap between germline ends came to 6 bases. The CDR3 covers 14 residues. CDR3 region: CASSLTSNTGELFF. DNA of the CDR3: TGTGCCAGCAGCTTAACATCTAACACCGGGGAGCTGTTTTTT.

The chain joins TRBV7-9 to TRBJ2-1; weak D call: TRBD2 (6 bases). The CDR3 runs 19 residues. The V gene's germline CDR1 is SEHNR and CDR2 FQNEAQ (reference sequence). With 4 bases removed from V and 1 base from J, the gap between germline ends came to 23 bases. The CDR3 DNA is TGTGCCAGCAGCTCCTATCCGGGTGGAGGGAAGTTTTCCTACAATGAGCAGTTCTTC. It translates to CASSSYPGGGKFSYNEQFF.